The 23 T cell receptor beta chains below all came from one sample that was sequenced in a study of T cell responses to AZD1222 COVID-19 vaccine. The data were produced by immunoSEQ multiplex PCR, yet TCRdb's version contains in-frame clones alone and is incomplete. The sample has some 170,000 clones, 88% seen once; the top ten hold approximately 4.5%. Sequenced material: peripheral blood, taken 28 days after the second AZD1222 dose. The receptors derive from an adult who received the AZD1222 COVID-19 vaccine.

The CDR3 nucleotides are TGTGCCAGCAGCCAAGGGCAGACCTACGAGCAGTACTTC. Its protein product is CASSQGQTYEQYF. The V and J genes are TRBV3-1 (or the pseudogene TRBV3-2) and TRBJ2-7; D remains unclear. Germline CDR1 reads LGHDT; CDR2 reads YNNKEL (reference sequence). The CDR3 has 13 residues. V was cut by 1 base and J by 2 bases, with 6 bases left in between.

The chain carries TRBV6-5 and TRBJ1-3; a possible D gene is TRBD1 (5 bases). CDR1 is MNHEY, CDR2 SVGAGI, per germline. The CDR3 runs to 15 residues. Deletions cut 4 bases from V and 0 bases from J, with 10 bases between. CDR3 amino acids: CASSSPGSSGNTIYF. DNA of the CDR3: TGTGCCAGCAGTTCCCCAGGGAGCTCTGGAAACACCATATATTTT.

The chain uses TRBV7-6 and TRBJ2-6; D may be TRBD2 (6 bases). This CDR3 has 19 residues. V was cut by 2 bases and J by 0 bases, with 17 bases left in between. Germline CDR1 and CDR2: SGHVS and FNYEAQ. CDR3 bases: TGTGCCAGCAGCTTATCCGAGCGGGCAGGGCACTCTGGGGCCAACGTCCTGACTTTC. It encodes CASSLSERAGHSGANVLTF.

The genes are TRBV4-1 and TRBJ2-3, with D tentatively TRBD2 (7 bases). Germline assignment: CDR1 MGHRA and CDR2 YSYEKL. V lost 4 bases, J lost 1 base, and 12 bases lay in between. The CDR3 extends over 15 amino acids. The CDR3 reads CASSLRGAGTDTQYF. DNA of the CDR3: TGCGCCAGCAGCCTACGGGGGGCCGGCACAGATACGCAGTATTTT.

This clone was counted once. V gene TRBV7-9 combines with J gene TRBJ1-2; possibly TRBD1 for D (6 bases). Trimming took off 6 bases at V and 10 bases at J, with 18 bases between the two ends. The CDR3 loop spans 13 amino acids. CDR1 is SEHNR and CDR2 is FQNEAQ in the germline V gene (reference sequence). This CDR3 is CASSPVGGDTYTF. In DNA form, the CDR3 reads TGTGCCAGCAGTCCAGTTGGGGGGGACACCTACACCTTC.

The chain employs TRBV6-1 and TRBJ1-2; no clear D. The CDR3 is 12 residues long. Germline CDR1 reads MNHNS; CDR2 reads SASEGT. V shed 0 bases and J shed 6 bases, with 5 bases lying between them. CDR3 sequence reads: CASSEAGNGYTF. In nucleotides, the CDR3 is TGTGCCAGCAGTGAAGCTGGCAATGGCTACACCTTC.

The chain's CDR3 is CASSIFARNQPQHF. The CDR3 DNA reads as TGTGCCAGTAGTATATTCGCAAGAAATCAGCCCCAGCATTTT. The rearrangement links TRBV19 to TRBJ1-5; no clear D. This CDR3 region has 14 residues. Per the germline V gene, CDR1 is LNHDA and CDR2 is SQIVND (reference sequence). V was clipped by 2 bases and J by 4 bases, with 9 bases between them.

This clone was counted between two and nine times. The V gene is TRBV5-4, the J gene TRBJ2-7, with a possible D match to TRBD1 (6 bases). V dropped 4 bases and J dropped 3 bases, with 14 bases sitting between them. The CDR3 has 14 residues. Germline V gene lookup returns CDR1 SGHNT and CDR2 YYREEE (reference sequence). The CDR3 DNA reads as TGTGCCAGCAGCGGGCAGGGGTCCAACTACGAGCAGTACTTC. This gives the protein CASSGQGSNYEQYF.

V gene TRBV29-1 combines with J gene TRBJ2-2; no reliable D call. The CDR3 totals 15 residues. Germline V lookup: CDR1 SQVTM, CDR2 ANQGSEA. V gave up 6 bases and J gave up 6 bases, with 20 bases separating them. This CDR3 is CSVIVGPTWPGELFF. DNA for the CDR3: TGCAGCGTCATAGTCGGCCCCACTTGGCCCGGGGAGCTGTTTTTT.

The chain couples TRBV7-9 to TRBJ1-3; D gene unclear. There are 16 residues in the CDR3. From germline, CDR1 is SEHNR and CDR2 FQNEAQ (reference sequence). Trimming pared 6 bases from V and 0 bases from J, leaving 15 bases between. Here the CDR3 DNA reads TGTGCCAGCAGTTTAAGGACCGAGATCTCTGGAAACACCATATATTTT. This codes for CASSLRTEISGNTIYF. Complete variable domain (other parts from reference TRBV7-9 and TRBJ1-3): DTGVSQNPRHKITKRGQNVTFRCDPISEHNRLYWYRQTLGQGPEFLTYFQNEAQLEKSRLLSDRFSAERPKGSFSTLEIQRTEQGDSAMYLCASSLRTEISGNTIYFGEGSWLTVV.

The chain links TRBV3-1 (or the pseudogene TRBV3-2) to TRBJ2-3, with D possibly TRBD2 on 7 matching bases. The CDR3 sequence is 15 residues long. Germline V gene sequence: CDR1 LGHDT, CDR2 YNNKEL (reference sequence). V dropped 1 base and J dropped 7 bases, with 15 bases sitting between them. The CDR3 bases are TGTGCCAGCAGCCAAGGGGGGGGGCTGACATATACGCAGTATTTT. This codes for CASSQGGGLTYTQYF.

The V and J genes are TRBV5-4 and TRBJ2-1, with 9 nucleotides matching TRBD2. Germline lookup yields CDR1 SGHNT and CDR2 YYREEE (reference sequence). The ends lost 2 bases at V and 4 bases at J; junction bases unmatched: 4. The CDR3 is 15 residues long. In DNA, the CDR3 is TGTGCCAGCAGCTTTCTAGCGGGGATGTACAATGAGCAGTTCTTC. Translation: CASSFLAGMYNEQFF.

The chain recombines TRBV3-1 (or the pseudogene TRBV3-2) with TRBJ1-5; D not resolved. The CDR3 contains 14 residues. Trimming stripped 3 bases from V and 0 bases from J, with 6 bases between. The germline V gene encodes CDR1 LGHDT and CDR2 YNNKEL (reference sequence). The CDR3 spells CASSHGYSNQPQHF. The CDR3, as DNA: TGTGCCAGCAGCCACGGGTATAGCAATCAGCCCCAGCATTTT.

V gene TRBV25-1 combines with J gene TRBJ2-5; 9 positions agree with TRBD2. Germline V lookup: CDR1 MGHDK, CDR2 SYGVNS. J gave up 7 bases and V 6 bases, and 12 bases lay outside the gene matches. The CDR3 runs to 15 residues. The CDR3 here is CASRSSGGPVGTQYF. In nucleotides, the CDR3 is TGTGCCAGCAGGTCGAGCGGGGGGCCCGTTGGGACCCAGTACTTC.

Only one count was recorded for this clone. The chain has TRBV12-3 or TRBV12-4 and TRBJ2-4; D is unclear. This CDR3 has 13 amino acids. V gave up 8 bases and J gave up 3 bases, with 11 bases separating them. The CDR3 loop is CASGTVGKNIQYF. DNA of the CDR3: TGTGCCAGCGGCACAGTGGGCAAAAACATTCAGTACTTC.

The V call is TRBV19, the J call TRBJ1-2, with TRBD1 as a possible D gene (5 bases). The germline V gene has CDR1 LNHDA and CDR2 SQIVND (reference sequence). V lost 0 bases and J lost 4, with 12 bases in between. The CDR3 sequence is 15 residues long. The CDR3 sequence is CASSIDVGHSYGYTF. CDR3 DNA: TGTGCCAGTAGTATAGATGTCGGACACTCCTATGGCTACACCTTC. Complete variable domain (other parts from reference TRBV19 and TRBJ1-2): DGGITQSPKYLFRKEGQNVTLSCEQNLNHDAMYWYRQDPGQGLRLIYYSQIVNDFQKGDIAEGYSVSREKKESFPLTVTSAQKNPTAFYLCASSIDVGHSYGYTFGSGTRLTVV.

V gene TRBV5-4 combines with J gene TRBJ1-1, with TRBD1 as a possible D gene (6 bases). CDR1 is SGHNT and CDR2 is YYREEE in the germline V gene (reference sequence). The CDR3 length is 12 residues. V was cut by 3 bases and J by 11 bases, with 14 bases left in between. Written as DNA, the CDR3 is TGTGCCAGCAGCTCACAGGGCCAGGGGGCTTTCTTT. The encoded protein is CASSSQGQGAFF.

The CDR3 DNA reads as TGTGCCAGCAGCACGGCATTGAACACTGAAGCTTTCTTT. It is translated as CASSTALNTEAFF. The chain is built from TRBV7-9 and TRBJ1-1; D is unresolved. Trimming removed 5 bases at V and 0 bases at J, with 7 bases between. CDR1 and CDR2 from the germline V gene are SEHNR and FQNEAQ (reference sequence). The CDR3 length is 13 residues.

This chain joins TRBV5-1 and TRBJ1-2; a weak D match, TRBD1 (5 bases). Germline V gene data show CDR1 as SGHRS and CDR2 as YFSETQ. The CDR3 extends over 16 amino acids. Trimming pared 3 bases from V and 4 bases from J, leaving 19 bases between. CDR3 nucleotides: TGCGCCAGCAGCTCTGGCCGGGACGCCATCCCCTATGGCTACACCTTC. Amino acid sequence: CASSSGRDAIPYGYTF.

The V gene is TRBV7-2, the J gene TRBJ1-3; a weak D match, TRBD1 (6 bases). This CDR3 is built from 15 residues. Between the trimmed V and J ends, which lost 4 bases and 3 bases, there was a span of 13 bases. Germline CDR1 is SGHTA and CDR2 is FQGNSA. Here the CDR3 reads CASSSSRGFGNTIYF. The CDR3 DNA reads TGTGCCAGCAGCTCCTCGAGGGGGTTTGGAAACACCATATATTTT.

The CDR3 spells CASKTGTQPQHF. CDR3 sequence (DNA): TGTGCCAGCAAAACAGGGACACAGCCCCAGCATTTT. V gene TRBV12-3 or TRBV12-4 combines with J gene TRBJ1-5, with a weak D call TRBD1 (6 bases). There are 12 residues in the CDR3. Trimming pared 7 bases from V and 7 bases from J, leaving 11 bases between.

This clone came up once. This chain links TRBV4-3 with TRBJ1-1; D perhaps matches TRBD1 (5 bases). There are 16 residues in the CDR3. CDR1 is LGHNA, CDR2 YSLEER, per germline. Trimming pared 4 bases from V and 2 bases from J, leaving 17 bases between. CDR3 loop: CASSPVGTRKNTEAFF. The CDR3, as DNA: TGCGCCAGCAGCCCCGTCGGGACCAGGAAAAACACTGAAGCTTTCTTT.

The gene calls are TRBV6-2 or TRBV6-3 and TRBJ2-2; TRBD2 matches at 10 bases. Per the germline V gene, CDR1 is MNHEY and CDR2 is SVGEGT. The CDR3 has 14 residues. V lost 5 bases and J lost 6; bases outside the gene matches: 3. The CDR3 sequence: CASSSTSGAGELFF. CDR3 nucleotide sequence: TGTGCCAGCAGTAGCACTAGCGGGGCCGGGGAGCTGTTTTTT.